This T cell receptor (beta chain) is drawn from a study of T cell responses to AZD1222 COVID-19 vaccine. TCRdb keeps only in-frame clones here, not all; method: immunoSEQ multiplex PCR. The sample lists 150,000 or so clones, roughly nine tenths occurring once. Study-wide points: Unmutated variant regions reportedly attract nearly half of all spike-specific TCRs. The span of vaccine-associated CD4 TCRs extended across spike, with dominance at 160-218 and 743-854. White British people made up most donors, females outnumbered males, and clonal diversity was possibly underestimated.

A note on this clone: What it binds is unknown.

Trimming left V 0 bases short and J 4 bases short, with 10 bases between. The CDR3 covers 15 residues. CDR1 and CDR2 (germline): MGHRA, YSYEKL. The sequences come from peripheral blood, collected on day 0 of MenACWY control vaccination. The clonotype was recovered from an adult in good health. The J gene is TRBJ2-1, the V gene TRBV4-1, with D hard to call. CDR3 protein: CASSQDGVGYNEQFF. The CDR3 DNA reads as TGCGCCAGCAGCCAAGATGGAGTGGGTTACAATGAGCAGTTCTTC.